The 17 T cell receptor beta chains listed next were all sequenced from one sample in a study of T cells in Graves' hyperthyroidism and ophthalmopathy (dated by TCRdb to 2018 to 2020). Library prep was done by multiplex PCR. Sequencing relied on an Illumina HiSeq 2000. The TCR beta CDR3 regions were amplified from the RNA transcripts. A first-round RT-PCR of the TCR CDR3 used the HTBI primer set with the Qiagen OneStep RT-PCR kit. TCRdb reanalyzed the raw reads on its own, using fastp at Q25 for trimming and MiXCR for clone calling, and kept in-frame beta chains. Rows merge per CDR3 protein into single entries with the most common DNA and genes. Within this sample are 80,000 to 100,000 distinct CDR3 sequences, with 35% to 50% of them counted one time only. The top ten constitute approximately 10% of the sample. Sequencing was performed on peripheral blood or thyroid tissue (not recorded which). The receptor set was obtained from a woman in her 30s with Graves' hyperthyroidism.

The chain links TRBV6-6 to TRBJ1-3; no firm D call. The CDR3 totals 13 residues. With 7 bases removed from V and 2 bases from J, the gap between germline ends came to 9 bases. Germline CDR1 is MNHNY and CDR2 is SVGAGI (reference sequence). The DNA for the CDR3 is TGTGCCAGCATAGTGAGCCCTGGAAACACCATATATTTT. It encodes CASIVSPGNTIYF.

The chain is built from TRBV2 and TRBJ2-5; D is unresolved. Germline lookup yields CDR1 SNHLY and CDR2 FYNNEI. Trimming left V 4 bases short and J 5 bases short, with 8 bases between. The CDR3 is made up of 12 amino acids. The chain's CDR3 is CASSARRETQYF. The CDR3, as DNA: TGTGCCAGCAGTGCCCGGCGGGAGACCCAGTACTTC.

The chain is built from TRBV7-2 and TRBJ2-5; TRBD1 matches at 7 bases. J lost 2 bases, V lost 4 bases, and 7 bases had no gene match. The germline V gene encodes CDR1 SGHTA and CDR2 FQGNSA. This CDR3 region has 15 residues. The CDR3 sequence is CASSSAGTDQETQYF. The CDR3 coding sequence is TGTGCCAGCAGCTCAGCCGGGACAGATCAAGAGACCCAGTACTTC.

The J gene is TRBJ1-1, the V gene TRBV7-8; D remains unclear. The CDR3 is 13 residues long. V was cut by 5 bases and J by 1 base, with 8 bases left in between. Germline V gives CDR1 SGHVS, CDR2 FQNEAQ. For the CDR3, the DNA is TGTGCCAGCAGCATCTACAGGAACACTGAAGCTTTCTTT. It yields the protein CASSIYRNTEAFF.

This clonotype was counted between two and nine times. The gene calls are TRBV5-1 and TRBJ1-5, with D possibly matching TRBD1 (6 bases). This CDR3 contains 14 residues. Trimming stripped 0 bases from V and 6 bases from J, with 10 bases between. Germline lookup yields CDR1 SGHRS and CDR2 YFSETQ. CDR3 sequence reads: CASSLEQGGQPQHF. In DNA, the CDR3 is TGCGCCAGCAGCTTGGAACAGGGTGGTCAGCCCCAGCATTTT.

This chain uses TRBV7-9 with TRBJ2-5; 11 positions agree with TRBD2. The germline V gene has CDR1 SEHNR and CDR2 FQNEAQ (reference sequence). The CDR3 extends over 18 amino acids. Trimming took 5 bases from V and 6 from J; bases not matched to a gene: 17. This CDR3 is CASSPGFTLAGGPQTQYF. The CDR3 DNA is TGTGCCAGCAGCCCGGGCTTCACCTTAGCGGGAGGGCCCCAGACCCAGTACTTC. The variable domain in full, with the rest retrieved from reference TRBV7-9 and TRBJ2-5, is DTGVSQNPRHKITKRGQNVTFRCDPISEHNRLYWYRQTLGQGPEFLTYFQNEAQLEKSRLLSDRFSAERPKGSFSTLEIQRTEQGDSAMYLCASSPGFTLAGGPQTQYFGPGTRLLVL.

The J gene is TRBJ2-7, the V gene TRBV2, with no clear D. The germline CDR1 and CDR2 sequences are SNHLY and FYNNEI. The CDR3 is made up of 13 amino acids. With 4 bases removed from V and 3 bases from J, the gap between germline ends came to 10 bases. Written as DNA, the CDR3 is TGTGCCAGCAGTGGAGTTTATGGCTACGAGCAGTACTTC. Amino acids: CASSGVYGYEQYF.

The chain links TRBV6-6 to TRBJ2-5; D gene uncertain. The V end was cut by 4 bases, the J end by 5 bases, with 5 bases between. The CDR3 has 11 amino acids. Germline V CDR1 and CDR2: MNHNY, SVGAGI (reference sequence). CDR3 sequence (DNA): TGTGCCAGCAGTTCCTGGGAGACCCAGTACTTC. It specifies CASSSWETQYF.

This clonotype was observed many times. The CDR3 is CASRTGGRDQPQHF. The CDR3 DNA reads TGCGCCAGCAGAACAGGGGGTAGGGACCAGCCCCAGCATTTT. The gene calls are TRBV10-2 and TRBJ1-5; 8 bases are shared with TRBD1. The CDR3 covers 14 residues. V lost 6 bases, J lost 7 bases, and 8 bases stayed unmatched. Germline-derived CDR1 and CDR2 are WSHSY and SAAADI.

This clonotype was recorded at least ten times. V gene TRBV11-3 combines with J gene TRBJ2-2; 7 bases map to TRBD1. The CDR3 is 15 residues long. Losses at the gene ends were 3 bases for V and 8 bases for J; bases not matched to a gene: 9. Germline V lookup: CDR1 SGHNT, CDR2 YENEEA. DNA of the CDR3: TGTGCCAGCAGCTTGGCAGGGGGATGGTCTGGGGAGCTGTTTTTT. As protein: CASSLAGGWSGELFF.

This clonotype was counted ten times or more. The J gene is TRBJ1-2, the V gene TRBV10-3; D gene ambiguous. V was cut by 0 bases and J by 1 base, with 12 bases left in between. Germline CDR1 is ENHRY and CDR2 is SYGVKD. CDR3 length equals 16 residues. The CDR3 DNA reads TGTGCCATCAGTGAGTCTTTGGGGAGATTTAACTATGGCTACACCTTC. The encoded protein is CAISESLGRFNYGYTF.

This clonotype occurred many times. The V call is TRBV15, the J call TRBJ2-3; 7 nucleotides line up with TRBD1. V was pared by 3 bases and J by 5 bases, with 5 bases of the junction left unmatched. In germline, CDR1 is LNHNV, CDR2 YYDKDF (reference sequence). The CDR3 consists of 14 residues. Here the CDR3 reads CATSRGTAGDTQYF. The CDR3, as DNA: TGTGCCACCAGCAGGGGGACAGCAGGAGATACGCAGTATTTT.

Turning to this clonotype: A read error is likely, as this CDR3 ends without the conserved phenylalanine or tryptophan. The rearrangement links TRBV11-1 to TRBJ1-5, with a possible D match to TRBD1 (5 bases). Germline CDR1 and CDR2: SGHAT and FQDESV (reference sequence). The CDR3 runs 13 residues. V was clipped by 7 bases and J by 6 bases, with 13 bases between them. This chain's CDR3 is CASTPAQGQPQHL. The DNA for the CDR3 is TGTGCCAGCACACCCGCTCAGGGTCAGCCCCAGCATCTT.

This clonotype showed up many times. The chain combines TRBV7-3 with TRBJ1-1; weak D call: TRBD1 (6 bases). Trimming removed 0 bases from V and 8 bases from J, with 10 bases in between. The germline CDR1 and CDR2 sequences are SGHTA and FQGTGA. This CDR3 comprises 13 residues. Written as DNA, the CDR3 is TGTGCCAGCAGCTTAACTGGTCAGGGGGAAGCTTTCTTT. It is translated as CASSLTGQGEAFF.

A word on this clonotype: Being one base from a much bigger clone, this may be a read error. This chain uses TRBV6-5 with TRBJ2-3; D call uncertain. Per the germline V gene, CDR1 is MNHEY and CDR2 is SVGAGI. The V end lost 7 bases, the J end lost 4 bases, and 18 bases lay between the germline ends. This CDR3 is built from 15 residues. The CDR3 nucleotides are TGTGCCAGCACCGATATCGGGTGGGCGGCAGATACGCAGTATTTT. This gives the protein CASTDIGWAADTQYF.

The rearrangement links TRBV27 to TRBJ1-2; D gene unclear. This CDR3 comprises 12 residues. V lost 7 bases and J lost 4, with 10 bases in between. The germline V gene has CDR1 MNHEY and CDR2 SMNVEV (reference sequence). CDR3 region: CASTDRGYGYTF. The CDR3 DNA follows: TGTGCCAGCACGGACCGGGGCTATGGCTACACCTTC.

This clonotype was detected ten times or more. The chain is built from TRBV18 and TRBJ1-2; D gene unclear. With 2 bases removed from V and 3 bases from J, the gap between germline ends came to 7 bases. The CDR3 contains 13 residues. Germline values: CDR1 KGHSH, CDR2 LQKENI. CDR3 residues: CASSPDGYYGYTF. In DNA, the CDR3 is TGTGCCAGCTCACCAGACGGGTACTATGGCTACACCTTC. Full variable domain (missing parts from reference TRBV18 and TRBJ1-2): NAGVMQNPRHLVRRRGQEARLRCSPMKGHSHVYWYRQLPEEGLKFMVYLQKENIIDESGMPKERFSAEFPKEGPSILRIQQVVRGDSAAYFCASSPDGYYGYTFGSGTRLTVV.